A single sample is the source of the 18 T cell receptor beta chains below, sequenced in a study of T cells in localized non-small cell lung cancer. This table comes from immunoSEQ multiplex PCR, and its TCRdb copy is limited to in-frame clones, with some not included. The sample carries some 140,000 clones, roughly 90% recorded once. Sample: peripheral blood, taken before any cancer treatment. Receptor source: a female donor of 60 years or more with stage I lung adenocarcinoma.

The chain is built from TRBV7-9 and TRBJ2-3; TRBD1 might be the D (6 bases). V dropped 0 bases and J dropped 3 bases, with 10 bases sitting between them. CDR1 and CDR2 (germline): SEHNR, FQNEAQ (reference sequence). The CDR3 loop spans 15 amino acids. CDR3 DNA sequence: TGTGCCAGCAGCTTAGCGTCCGGGACAACAGATACGCAGTATTTT. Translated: CASSLASGTTDTQYF.

The CDR3 region has the DNA TGTGCCAGTAGTATCGGCGGGACTAACAAGGCCCAGCATTTT. Its protein product is CASSIGGTNKAQHF. This chain uses TRBV19 with TRBJ1-5; TRBD1 might be the D (5 bases). V was pared by 3 bases and J by 11 bases, with 17 bases between. The CDR3 covers 14 residues. Germline loops: CDR1 LNHDA, CDR2 SQIVND (reference sequence).

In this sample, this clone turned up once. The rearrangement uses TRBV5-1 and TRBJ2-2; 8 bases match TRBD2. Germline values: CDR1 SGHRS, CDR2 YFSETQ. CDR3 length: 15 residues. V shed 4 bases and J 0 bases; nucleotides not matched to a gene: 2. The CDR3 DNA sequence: TGCGCCAGCAGCCTTAGCGGGACGAACACCGGGGAGCTGTTTTTT. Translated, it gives CASSLSGTNTGELFF. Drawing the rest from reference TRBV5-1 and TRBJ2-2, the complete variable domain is KAGVTQTPRYLIKTRGQQVTLSCSPISGHRSVSWYQQTPGQGLQFLFEYFSETQRNKGNFPGRFSGRQFSNSRSEMNVSTLELGDSALYLCASSLSGTNTGELFFGEGSRLTVL.

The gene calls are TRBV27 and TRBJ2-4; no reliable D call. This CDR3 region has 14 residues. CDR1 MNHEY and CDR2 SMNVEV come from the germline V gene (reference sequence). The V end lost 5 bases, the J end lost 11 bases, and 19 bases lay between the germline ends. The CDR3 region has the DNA TGTGCCAGCAGTCAAAGAACCGACGGCTTGGTTCAGTACTTC. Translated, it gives CASSQRTDGLVQYF.

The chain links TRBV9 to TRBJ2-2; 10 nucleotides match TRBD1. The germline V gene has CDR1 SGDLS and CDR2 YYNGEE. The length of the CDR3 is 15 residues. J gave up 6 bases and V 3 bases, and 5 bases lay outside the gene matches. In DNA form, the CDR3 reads TGTGCCAGCAGCGCCGACAGGGGGCTGGCCGGGGAGCTGTTTTTT. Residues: CASSADRGLAGELFF.

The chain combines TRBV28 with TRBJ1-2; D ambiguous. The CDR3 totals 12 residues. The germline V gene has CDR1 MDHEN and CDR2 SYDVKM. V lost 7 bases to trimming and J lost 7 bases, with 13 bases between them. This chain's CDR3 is CASTNGFGGYTF. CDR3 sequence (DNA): TGTGCCAGCACGAACGGGTTTGGTGGCTACACCTTC.

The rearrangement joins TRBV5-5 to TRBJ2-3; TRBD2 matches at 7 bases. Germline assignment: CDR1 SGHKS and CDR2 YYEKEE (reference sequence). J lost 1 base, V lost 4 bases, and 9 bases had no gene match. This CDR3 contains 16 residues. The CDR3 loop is CASSRLTAGRTDTQYF. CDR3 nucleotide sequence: TGTGCCAGCAGCCGTCTGACAGCGGGGCGCACAGATACGCAGTATTTT.

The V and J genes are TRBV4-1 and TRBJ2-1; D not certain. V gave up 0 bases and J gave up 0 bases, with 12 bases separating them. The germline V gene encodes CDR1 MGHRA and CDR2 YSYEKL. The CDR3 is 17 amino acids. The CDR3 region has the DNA TGCGCCAGCAGCCAAGATACCCAGGCCAACTCCTACAATGAGCAGTTCTTC. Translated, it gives CASSQDTQANSYNEQFF.

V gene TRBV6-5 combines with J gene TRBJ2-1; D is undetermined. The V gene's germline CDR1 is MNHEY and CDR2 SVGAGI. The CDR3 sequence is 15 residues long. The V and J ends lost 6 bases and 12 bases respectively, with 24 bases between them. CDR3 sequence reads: CASRQPGPDGYVQFF. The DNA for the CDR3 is TGTGCCAGCAGGCAGCCGGGCCCGGATGGTTACGTGCAGTTCTTC.

The CDR3 is CASSHHILAAQYF. The CDR3 nucleotides are TGTGCCAGTAGCCACCATATCCTAGCCGCGCAGTATTTT. The gene calls are TRBV19 and TRBJ2-3, with D possibly matching TRBD2 (5 bases). Germline CDR1 LNHDA, CDR2 SQIVND (reference sequence). The V end was cut by 6 bases, the J end by 10 bases, with 17 bases between. The CDR3 loop spans 13 amino acids. The whole variable domain, filled in from reference TRBV19 and TRBJ2-3, reads DGGITQSPKYLFRKEGQNVTLSCEQNLNHDAMYWYRQDPGQGLRLIYYSQIVNDFQKGDIAEGYSVSREKKESFPLTVTSAQKNPTAFYLCASSHHILAAQYFGPGTRLTVL.

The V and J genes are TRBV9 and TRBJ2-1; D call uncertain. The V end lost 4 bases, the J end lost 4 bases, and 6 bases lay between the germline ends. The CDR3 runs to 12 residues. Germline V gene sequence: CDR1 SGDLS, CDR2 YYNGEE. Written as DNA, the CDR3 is TGTGCCAGCAGCCCCCAGTACAATGAGCAGTTCTTC. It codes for CASSPQYNEQFF.

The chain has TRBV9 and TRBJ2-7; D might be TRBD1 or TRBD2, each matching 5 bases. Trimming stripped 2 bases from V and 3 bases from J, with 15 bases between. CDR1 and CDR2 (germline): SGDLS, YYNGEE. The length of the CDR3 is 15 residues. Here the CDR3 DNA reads TGTGCCAGCAGCGTGGGAGCCGGGACCTACTACGAGCAGTACTTC. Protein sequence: CASSVGAGTYYEQYF.

For the CDR3, the DNA is TGCGCCAGCATTCGGTCAGGGGGCGACACTGAAGCTTTCTTT. Its protein is CASIRSGGDTEAFF. J is TRBJ1-1 and V is TRBV10-2; 8 bases are a match to TRBD1. The germline V gene encodes CDR1 WSHSY and CDR2 SAAADI. J lost 3 bases, V lost 7 bases, and 7 bases had no gene match. This CDR3 has 14 residues.

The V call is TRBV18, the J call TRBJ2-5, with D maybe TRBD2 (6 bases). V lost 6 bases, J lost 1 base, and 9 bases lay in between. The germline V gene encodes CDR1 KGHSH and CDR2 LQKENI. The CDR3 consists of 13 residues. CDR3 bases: TGTGCCAGCTCGCGGGATTTCCAAGAGACCCAGTACTTC. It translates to CASSRDFQETQYF.

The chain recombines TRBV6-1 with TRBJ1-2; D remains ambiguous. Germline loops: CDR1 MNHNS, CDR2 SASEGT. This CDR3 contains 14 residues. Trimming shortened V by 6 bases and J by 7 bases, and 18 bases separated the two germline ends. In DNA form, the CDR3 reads TGTGCCAGCAGCCCCGGAGTCAGTTTTTTTGGCTACACCTTC. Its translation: CASSPGVSFFGYTF.

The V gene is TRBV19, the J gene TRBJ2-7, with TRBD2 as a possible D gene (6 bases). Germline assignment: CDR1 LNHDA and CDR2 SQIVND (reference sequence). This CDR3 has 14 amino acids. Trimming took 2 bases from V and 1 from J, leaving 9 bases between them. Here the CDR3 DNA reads TGTGCCAGTAGTATAACGGAGGGTTCCTACGAGCAGTACTTC. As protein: CASSITEGSYEQYF.

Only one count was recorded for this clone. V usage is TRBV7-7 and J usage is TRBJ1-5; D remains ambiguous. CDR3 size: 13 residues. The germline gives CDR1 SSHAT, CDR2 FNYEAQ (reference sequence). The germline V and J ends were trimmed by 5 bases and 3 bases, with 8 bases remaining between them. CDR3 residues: CASSQLSNQPQHF. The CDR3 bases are TGTGCCAGCAGCCAATTGTCCAATCAGCCCCAGCATTTT.

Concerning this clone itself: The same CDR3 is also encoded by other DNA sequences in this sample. CDR3 DNA sequence: TGCGCCAGCAGCTTGACCGGGACCCCGAATGAAAAACTGTTTTTT. Translated: CASSLTGTPNEKLFF. The chain has TRBV5-1 and TRBJ1-4; TRBD1 might be the D (5 bases). This CDR3 spans 15 amino acids. The V gene's germline CDR1 is SGHRS and CDR2 YFSETQ. Trimming left V 1 base short and J 5 bases short, with 12 bases between.